A single sample gave rise to the 15 T cell receptor beta chains below, sequenced in a study of blood T cell repertoires in COVID-19. Here immunoSEQ multiplex PCR was the method, and the copy in TCRdb shows in-frame clones only, minus some. The table shows roughly 200,000 clones, with 88% occurring only once. The sample comprised peripheral blood. The receptors come from a woman aged 25-40 years with acute or convalescent COVID-19.

In DNA form, the CDR3 reads TGTGCCAGCAGCTCCGTCGTCGGAGCGGAGCTGTTTTTT. Its translation: CASSSVVGAELFF. The chain recombines TRBV11-3 with TRBJ2-2; D remains unclear. V lost 4 bases and J lost 10, with 13 bases in between. The CDR3 runs to 13 residues. Germline CDR1 is SGHNT and CDR2 is YENEEA.

This rearrangement joins TRBV28 to TRBJ1-3; 7 positions agree with TRBD1. This CDR3 has 16 residues. Germline CDR1 is MDHEN and CDR2 is SYDVKM. Unmatched junction bases numbered 4, after V lost 2 bases and J lost 0 bases. This CDR3 is CASSLPWDSSGNTIYF. DNA for the CDR3: TGTGCCAGCAGTTTACCCTGGGACAGCTCTGGAAACACCATATATTTT.

The J gene is TRBJ1-1, the V gene TRBV6-5, with D uncertain. CDR1 and CDR2 (germline): MNHEY, SVGAGI. Between the trimmed V and J ends, which lost 0 bases and 4 bases, there was a span of 15 bases. The CDR3 covers 16 residues. The chain's CDR3 is CASSYSWVQVSTEAFF. The DNA for the CDR3 is TGTGCCAGCAGTTACTCGTGGGTGCAGGTGAGCACTGAAGCTTTCTTT.

The chain uses TRBV4-1 and TRBJ2-2, with TRBD1 identical over 8 bases. Germline assignment: CDR1 MGHRA and CDR2 YSYEKL. This CDR3 is 16 amino acids long. J gave up 0 bases and V 7 bases, and 7 bases lay outside the gene matches. The CDR3 DNA reads TGCGCCAGCAACACACAGGGGGTCACGAACACCGGGGAGCTGTTTTTT. This codes for CASNTQGVTNTGELFF.

V usage is TRBV5-1 and J usage is TRBJ2-1, with 9 bases lining up with TRBD2. V was clipped by 3 bases and J by 4 bases; unmatched bases: 5. The CDR3 has 15 amino acids. CDR1 SGHRS and CDR2 YFSETQ come from the germline V gene. The CDR3: CASSSLAGAYNEQFF. Here the CDR3 DNA reads TGCGCCAGCAGCTCATTAGCGGGAGCATACAATGAGCAGTTCTTC.

The rearrangement links TRBV2 to TRBJ1-2, with 8 bases matching TRBD1. The CDR3 length is 14 residues. Germline lookup yields CDR1 SNHLY and CDR2 FYNNEI. V lost 2 bases to trimming and J lost 4 bases; unmatched junction nucleotides: 3. CDR3 sequence (DNA): TGTGCCAGCAGTGAAAGGGACAGGTTCTATGGCTACACCTTC. Translated: CASSERDRFYGYTF.

This rearrangement joins TRBV29-1 to TRBJ1-3; D unresolved. Germline V gene data show CDR1 as SQVTM and CDR2 as ANQGSEA. The CDR3 runs to 13 residues. With 5 bases removed from V and 4 bases from J, the gap between germline ends came to 12 bases. The CDR3 DNA is TGCAGCGTTAGAGGGATGGAAGGAAACACCATATATTTT. Translation: CSVRGMEGNTIYF.

Of note for this clone: One junction end disagrees with the germline gene, perhaps due to a read error. This rearrangement joins TRBV7-7 to TRBJ2-1, with D maybe TRBD2 (5 bases). The CDR3 sequence is 16 residues long. From germline, CDR1 is SSHAT and CDR2 FNYEAQ (reference sequence). In nucleotides, the CDR3 is TGTGCTAGCAGCTTAGCGCGGTCAGACTCCTACAATGAGCAGTTCTTC. It encodes CASSLARSDSYNEQFF.

The rearrangement uses TRBV7-9 and TRBJ2-3; 15 bases are a match to TRBD2. After removal of 5 bases from V and 2 bases from J, the junction contained 5 bases not matched to a gene. CDR3 size: 17 residues. Germline V gene sequence: CDR1 SEHNR, CDR2 FQNEAQ (reference sequence). CDR3 DNA: TGTGCCAGCAGCCTAGGACTAGCGGGAGGGTACACAGATACGCAGTATTTT. Amino acid sequence: CASSLGLAGGYTDTQYF.

This chain links TRBV19 with TRBJ2-7, with D perhaps TRBD2 (5 bases). With 3 bases removed from V and 5 bases from J, the gap between germline ends came to 14 bases. CDR3 length equals 14 residues. Germline lookup yields CDR1 LNHDA and CDR2 SQIVND (reference sequence). The CDR3 DNA reads TGTGCCAGTAGTATCGCGGGTACTCAGGACGAGCAGTACTTC. Translated, it gives CASSIAGTQDEQYF.

CDR3 nucleotide sequence: TGTGCCAGCAGTTTAGGTCAGACACCCTATGGCTACACCTTC. It yields the protein CASSLGQTPYGYTF. The chain is built from TRBV28 and TRBJ1-2, with D uncertain. This CDR3 contains 14 residues. Per the germline V gene, CDR1 is MDHEN and CDR2 is SYDVKM. V was trimmed by 2 bases and J by 4 bases, leaving 11 bases between them.

This chain joins TRBV11-2 and TRBJ2-7; 7 positions match TRBD2. Trimming at V came to 6 bases and at J to 3 bases, leaving 5 bases not matched to a gene. Per germline, CDR1 SGHAT and CDR2 FQNNGV. The CDR3 has 13 residues. CDR3 loop: CASSRGSLYEQYF. CDR3 coding DNA: TGTGCCAGCAGTCGCGGGAGCCTCTACGAGCAGTACTTC.

The chain uses TRBV11-2 and TRBJ1-1; TRBD1 is a possible D gene (5 bases). The length of the CDR3 is 12 residues. From germline, CDR1 is SGHAT and CDR2 FQNNGV. V shed 2 bases and J shed 12 bases, with 13 bases lying between them. In nucleotides, the CDR3 is TGTGCCAGCAGCTTAATTATCTCGGACACTTTCTTT. It encodes CASSLIISDTFF.

The chain has TRBV6-5 and TRBJ2-1, with a tentative D call TRBD2 (5 bases). The CDR3 consists of 13 residues. V was clipped by 7 bases and J by 9 bases, with 16 bases between them. The germline V gene encodes CDR1 MNHEY and CDR2 SVGAGI. This CDR3 reads CASTAIVRGEQFF. In DNA form, the CDR3 reads TGTGCCAGCACGGCCATAGTCCGGGGTGAGCAGTTCTTC.

The chain carries TRBV27 and TRBJ2-3; 8 bases map to TRBD1. This CDR3 has 16 amino acids. Losses at the gene ends were 8 bases for V and 2 bases for J; bases not matched to a gene: 12. The germline V gene has CDR1 MNHEY and CDR2 SMNVEV (reference sequence). Here the CDR3 DNA reads TGTGCCAGCTATAAAATCCGGGACAGGACCACAGATACGCAGTATTTT. This translates into CASYKIRDRTTDTQYF.